The 32 T cell receptor beta chains reported below all come from one sample, sequenced in a study of Siglec-9 on CD8 T cells in melanoma. This table comes from immunoSEQ multiplex PCR, and its TCRdb copy is limited to in-frame clones, with some not included. The data hold about 30,000 clones, with 80% observed a single time. Sequenced input: Siglec-9- CD8+ T cells sorted from blood. These receptors originate from a human donor in good health.

The chain joins TRBV10-3 to TRBJ2-3; TRBD2 matches 9 bases. Trimming cost V 8 bases and J 2 bases; bases outside gene matches: 8. CDR1 is ENHRY and CDR2 is SYGVKD in the germline V gene. The length of the CDR3 is 15 residues. This CDR3 is CAIGSSSGTTDTQYF. The CDR3, as DNA: TGTGCCATCGGGAGCTCTAGCGGGACCACAGATACGCAGTATTTT.

The chain is built from TRBV4-1 and TRBJ2-1; possible D gene TRBD2, 5 bases. V was shortened by 3 bases and J by 0 bases, with 12 bases between the two germline ends. This CDR3 contains 16 residues. Germline CDR1 reads MGHRA; CDR2 reads YSYEKL. CDR3 amino acids: CASSQRVSGSYNEQFF. For the CDR3, the DNA is TGCGCCAGCAGCCAGAGGGTCTCGGGCTCCTACAATGAGCAGTTCTTC.

This chain uses TRBV2 with TRBJ2-7; 7 nucleotides match TRBD1. Germline V gene sequence: CDR1 SNHLY, CDR2 FYNNEI. Losses at the gene ends were 9 bases for V and 4 bases for J; bases not matched to a gene: 6. The CDR3 is 12 amino acids. The CDR3 region has the DNA TGTGCCAGAGGGACAGTTCCATACGAGCAGTACTTC. Translating it yields CARGTVPYEQYF.

This chain links TRBV2 with TRBJ2-1; maybe TRBD1 (6 bases). CDR3 length: 11 residues. Trimming stripped 7 bases from V and 8 bases from J, with 9 bases between. CDR1 and CDR2 from the germline V gene are SNHLY and FYNNEI. This chain's CDR3 is CASNHRDEQFF. The CDR3 DNA reads TGTGCCAGCAATCACAGGGATGAGCAGTTCTTC.

This clone was counted once. V is TRBV5-1 and J is TRBJ2-1; 7 positions match TRBD1. With V trimmed by 5 bases and J by 0 bases, 5 bases remained unmatched. The germline CDR1 and CDR2 sequences are SGHRS and YFSETQ. The CDR3 sequence is 15 residues long. The CDR3 region has the DNA TGCGCCAGCAGGTACCGGGACAGCTCCTACAATGAGCAGTTCTTC. Encoded protein: CASRYRDSSYNEQFF.

The chain uses TRBV5-5 and TRBJ1-6; TRBD1 matches 7 bases. In germline, CDR1 is SGHKS, CDR2 YYEKEE (reference sequence). The CDR3 has 18 amino acids. Unmatched junction bases numbered 18, after V lost 4 bases and J lost 8 bases. CDR3 region: CASSPNHRDSIYDSPLHF. CDR3 coding DNA: TGTGCCAGCAGCCCAAACCACCGGGACAGCATTTACGATTCACCCCTCCACTTT.

This sequence joins TRBV25-1 and TRBJ2-5; 9 bases match TRBD2. Germline V gene data show CDR1 as MGHDK and CDR2 as SYGVNS. This CDR3 contains 18 residues. The ends lost 3 bases at V and 4 bases at J; junction bases unmatched: 15. The CDR3 is CASSDSVWREGRGETQYF. The CDR3 DNA sequence: TGTGCCAGCAGTGATAGCGTGTGGCGGGAGGGCCGAGGAGAGACCCAGTACTTC.

This chain links TRBV6-1 with TRBJ1-1; TRBD1 matches 8 bases. CDR1 is MNHNS, CDR2 SASEGT, per germline. This CDR3 comprises 15 residues. Germline trimming cut 2 bases from V and 4 bases from J; bases unmatched to any gene: 6. CDR3 amino acids: CASSEWETGGTEAFF. The CDR3 DNA reads as TGTGCCAGCAGTGAATGGGAAACAGGGGGCACTGAAGCTTTCTTT.

The chain joins TRBV6-1 to TRBJ1-3; D is undetermined. The ends were cut back, 7 bases at V and 2 bases at J, with 15 bases in the middle. The CDR3 consists of 15 residues. From germline, CDR1 is MNHNS and CDR2 SASEGT. The CDR3 reads CASTVDPRPGNTIYF. CDR3 sequence (DNA): TGTGCCAGCACGGTGGACCCCAGGCCTGGAAACACCATATATTTT.

The chain employs TRBV14 and TRBJ2-1; TRBD2 aligns across 8 bases. The CDR3 has 14 amino acids. In germline, CDR1 is SGHDN, CDR2 FVKESK. V was clipped by 1 base and J by 8 bases; unmatched bases: 4. For the CDR3, the DNA is TGTGCCAGCAGCCAAGTCCGGGAGGGTTATGAGCAGTTCTTC. Translation: CASSQVREGYEQFF.

The sample holds one count of this clone. The chain employs TRBV27 and TRBJ2-3, with D tentatively TRBD2 (6 bases). CDR3 length: 18 amino acids. The germline V gene has CDR1 MNHEY and CDR2 SMNVEV (reference sequence). The germline V and J ends were trimmed by 3 bases and 5 bases, with 24 bases remaining between them. In DNA form, the CDR3 reads TGTGCCAGCAGTTTCCTTGCTCCGGGACTCCCTCGTGTAGATACGCAGTATTTT. Amino acids: CASSFLAPGLPRVDTQYF.

The chain couples TRBV27 to TRBJ2-5; 7 bases are shared with TRBD2. The V segment lost 6 bases and the J segment 3 bases; nucleotides outside the gene matches: 7. The CDR3 loop spans 14 amino acids. Looked up from germline, CDR1 is MNHEY and CDR2 is SMNVEV (reference sequence). The CDR3 loop reads CASSPRGLKETQYF. The CDR3, as DNA: TGTGCCAGCAGCCCAAGGGGACTAAAAGAGACCCAGTACTTC.

The V call is TRBV5-1, the J call TRBJ2-3, with D hard to call. Germline V lookup: CDR1 SGHRS, CDR2 YFSETQ. The V end was cut by 0 bases, the J end by 2 bases, with 4 bases between. The CDR3 is 13 amino acids. CDR3 DNA sequence: TGCGCCAGCAGCTTGGAGTACACAGATACGCAGTATTTT. The encoded protein is CASSLEYTDTQYF.

The chain carries TRBV4-1 and TRBJ2-1, with D possibly TRBD1 on 5 matching bases. V was clipped by 4 bases and J by 4 bases, with 11 bases between them. The CDR3 has 14 amino acids. CDR1 is MGHRA and CDR2 is YSYEKL in the germline V gene. The CDR3 sequence is CASSREGVYNEQFF. CDR3 coding DNA: TGCGCCAGCAGCCGGGAAGGGGTTTACAATGAGCAGTTCTTC.

V gene TRBV12-5 combines with J gene TRBJ2-1, with D maybe TRBD2 (5 bases). The CDR3 consists of 15 residues. Germline lookup yields CDR1 LGHNT and CDR2 FRNRAP. Trimming left V 0 bases short and J 5 bases short, with 11 bases between. CDR3 protein: CASGLVSQRNNEQFF. CDR3 DNA: TGTGCTAGTGGTTTGGTAAGCCAGCGGAACAATGAGCAGTTCTTC.

In its sample, this clone was seen a few times. The CDR3 nucleotides are TGTGCCAGCTCATCCGACAGCCGCAATGGCTACACCTTC. Translating gives CASSSDSRNGYTF. The V and J genes are TRBV18 and TRBJ1-2; tentatively, D is TRBD1 (5 bases). Germline V lookup: CDR1 KGHSH, CDR2 LQKENI. CDR3 length: 13 residues. V gave up 5 bases and J gave up 6 bases, with 13 bases separating them.

This chain joins TRBV4-1 and TRBJ1-4; the match to TRBD1 covers 10 bases. This CDR3 contains 18 residues. The germline gives CDR1 MGHRA, CDR2 YSYEKL. V was clipped by 1 base and J by 7 bases; unmatched bases: 12. As DNA, the CDR3 is TGCGCCAGCAGCCAAGGTTACCGGGACAGGGGATGGGGTGAAAAACTGTTTTTT. Amino acid sequence: CASSQGYRDRGWGEKLFF.

The V gene is TRBV9, the J gene TRBJ2-2; TRBD2 matches 7 bases. With V trimmed by 4 bases and J by 7 bases, 13 bases remained unmatched. The CDR3 runs 16 residues. Per the germline V gene, CDR1 is SGDLS and CDR2 is YYNGEE. In DNA, the CDR3 is TGTGCCAGCAGCACCCCGGTTCAGCGGGAAGACGGGGAGCTGTTTTTT. As protein: CASSTPVQREDGELFF. Full variable domain (missing parts from reference TRBV9 and TRBJ2-2): DSGVTQTPKHLITATGQRVTLRCSPRSGDLSVYWYQQSLDQGLQFLIQYYNGEERAKGNILERFSAQQFPDLHSELNLSSLELGDSALYFCASSTPVQREDGELFFGEGSRLTVL.

The CDR3 DNA reads TGCGCCAGCAGCTTGGGACCCATGACCTACGAGCAGTACTTC. Translating gives CASSLGPMTYEQYF. This chain connects TRBV5-1 to TRBJ2-7, with D uncertain. CDR3 length equals 14 residues. Germline lookup yields CDR1 SGHRS and CDR2 YFSETQ. Trimming took 0 bases from V and 2 from J, leaving 9 bases between them.

This chain joins TRBV28 and TRBJ1-5; possibly TRBD1 for D (5 bases). The CDR3 loop spans 15 amino acids. With 7 bases removed from V and 7 bases from J, the gap between germline ends came to 20 bases. Germline V gives CDR1 MDHEN, CDR2 SYDVKM. The CDR3 loop reads CASTLGVGGWQPQHF. The CDR3 DNA follows: TGTGCCAGCACCCTGGGGGTGGGGGGTTGGCAGCCCCAGCATTTT.

The gene calls are TRBV7-2 and TRBJ2-7; 9 bases align to TRBD2. Trimming removed 1 base from V and 4 bases from J; junction bases left unmatched: 5. This CDR3 has 15 amino acids. Per germline, CDR1 SGHTA and CDR2 FQGNSA. CDR3 coding DNA: TGTGCCAGCAGCTTAGGGGCCCTAGCGGGATACGAGCAGTACGTC. Amino acid sequence: CASSLGALAGYEQYV.

The CDR3 is CASSLGDRSYNEQFF. The CDR3 DNA reads as TGTGCCAGCAGTTTAGGAGATCGCTCCTACAATGAGCAGTTCTTC. This chain joins TRBV27 and TRBJ2-1, with D unresolved. Trimming shortened V by 2 bases and J by 0 bases, and 8 bases separated the two germline ends. The CDR3 has 15 amino acids. Per germline, CDR1 MNHEY and CDR2 SMNVEV (reference sequence).

The chain combines TRBV9 with TRBJ1-2; 7 bases align to TRBD1. There are 15 residues in the CDR3. In germline, CDR1 is SGDLS, CDR2 YYNGEE. The junction had 12 bases not matched to a gene; V was cut back by 4 bases and J by 6 bases. The CDR3 DNA reads TGTGCCAGCAGCCTTGGGACAGTTCTTTTCGATGGCTACACCTTC. Residues: CASSLGTVLFDGYTF. Combining the CDR3 with reference TRBV9 and TRBJ1-2 gives the whole variable domain DSGVTQTPKHLITATGQRVTLRCSPRSGDLSVYWYQQSLDQGLQFLIQYYNGEERAKGNILERFSAQQFPDLHSELNLSSLELGDSALYFCASSLGTVLFDGYTFGSGTRLTVV.

The V and J genes are TRBV7-9 and TRBJ2-5; D is unresolved. Trimming removed 5 bases at V and 1 base at J, with 17 bases between. CDR1 is SEHNR and CDR2 is FQNEAQ in the germline V gene (reference sequence). CDR3 length: 16 amino acids. CDR3 nucleotide sequence: TGTGCCAGCAGCCCGATCACGGCAGGAAGCCAAGAGACCCAGTACTTC. Translating it yields CASSPITAGSQETQYF. Full variable domain (outside the CDR3, taken from reference TRBV7-9 and TRBJ2-5): DTGVSQNPRHKITKRGQNVTFRCDPISEHNRLYWYRQTLGQGPEFLTYFQNEAQLEKSRLLSDRFSAERPKGSFSTLEIQRTEQGDSAMYLCASSPITAGSQETQYFGPGTRLLVL.

The chain links TRBV5-1 to TRBJ2-3; D not certain. Germline CDR1 SGHRS, CDR2 YFSETQ. The V end was cut by 0 bases, the J end by 0 bases, with 11 bases between. This CDR3 is 16 amino acids long. CDR3 nucleotide sequence: TGCGCCAGCAGCTTGGCCGGTCCCCCTAGCACAGATACGCAGTATTTT. Amino acids: CASSLAGPPSTDTQYF.

The rearrangement links TRBV5-1 to TRBJ2-5; possibly TRBD1 for D (5 bases). CDR3 length: 15 amino acids. The germline V gene has CDR1 SGHRS and CDR2 YFSETQ. Trimming removed 4 bases at V and 5 bases at J, with 18 bases between. Written as DNA, the CDR3 is TGCGCCAGCAGCCCAACCCAGGGTAGTATGGAGACCCAGTACTTC. The encoded protein is CASSPTQGSMETQYF. Supplemented by reference TRBV5-1 and TRBJ2-5, the full variable domain reads KAGVTQTPRYLIKTRGQQVTLSCSPISGHRSVSWYQQTPGQGLQFLFEYFSETQRNKGNFPGRFSGRQFSNSRSEMNVSTLELGDSALYLCASSPTQGSMETQYFGPGTRLLVL.

The chain joins TRBV9 to TRBJ2-5; 7 bases are a match to TRBD2. Unmatched junction bases numbered 6, after V lost 2 bases and J lost 2 bases. The CDR3 extends over 15 amino acids. Germline values: CDR1 SGDLS, CDR2 YYNGEE. The CDR3 loop is CASSVIAGDQETQYF. For the CDR3, the DNA is TGTGCCAGCAGCGTTATAGCGGGCGATCAAGAGACCCAGTACTTC.

The rearrangement joins TRBV10-1 to TRBJ2-5, with TRBD2 identical over 14 bases. Germline V gene sequence: CDR1 WNHNN, CDR2 SYGVQD (reference sequence). J gave up 5 bases and V 9 bases, and 14 bases lay outside the gene matches. The CDR3 sequence is 17 residues long. This chain's CDR3 is CASPLAEGLAGVETQYF. CDR3 in DNA: TGCGCCAGTCCTCTCGCGGAGGGACTAGCGGGAGTTGAGACCCAGTACTTC.

This chain connects TRBV28 to TRBJ2-7; perhaps TRBD2 as D (6 bases). V gave up 4 bases and J gave up 2 bases, with 18 bases separating them. The CDR3 contains 16 residues. CDR1 is MDHEN, CDR2 SYDVKM, per germline. As DNA, the CDR3 is TGTGCCAGCAGTTCCGACGGAGGGATTTTCACCTACGAGCAGTACTTC. It specifies CASSSDGGIFTYEQYF. Together with reference TRBV28 and TRBJ2-7, the CDR3 gives the full variable domain: DVKVTQSSRYLVKRTGEKVFLECVQDMDHENMFWYRQDPGLGLRLIYFSYDVKMKEKGDIPEGYSVSREKKERFSLILESASTNQTSMYLCASSSDGGIFTYEQYFGPGTRLTVT.

This chain joins TRBV4-1 and TRBJ2-2; D could derive from TRBD1 or TRBD2 (5 bases each). Germline loops: CDR1 MGHRA, CDR2 YSYEKL. Trimming pared 1 base from V and 5 bases from J, leaving 11 bases between. The CDR3 is 15 amino acids. The DNA for the CDR3 is TGCGCCAGCAGCCAAGGGGGGTATTTAACCGGGGAGCTGTTTTTT. As protein: CASSQGGYLTGELFF.

The chain combines TRBV4-1 with TRBJ1-2; TRBD1 might be the D (5 bases). V lost 0 bases and J lost 5, with 10 bases in between. CDR3 length: 14 residues. Germline CDR1 and CDR2: MGHRA and YSYEKL. The CDR3 reads CASSQEAGTYGYTF. CDR3 in DNA: TGCGCCAGCAGCCAAGAGGCAGGGACTTATGGCTACACCTTC.

V is TRBV5-1 and J is TRBJ1-6; 7 bases agree with TRBD1. The CDR3 runs 13 residues. The germline CDR1 and CDR2 sequences are SGHRS and YFSETQ. J lost 7 bases, V lost 4 bases, and 2 bases had no gene match. The DNA of the CDR3 is TGCGCCAGCAGCGCGACAGGGAATTCACCCCTCCACTTT. Protein: CASSATGNSPLHF.